These T cell receptor beta chains were read from a single sample in a study of T cell repertoires in cytomegalovirus infection. The antigens of these receptors remain unknown. A single record per CDR3 protein comes from TCRdb applying MiXCR to the reads. Of about 270,000 distinct CDR3 sequences in the sample, roughly a fifth were seen once. Sequenced here: cultured PBMCs, sampled from culture after CMV antigen stimulation. The receptors stem from a human donor in good health (CMV status not recorded). Some clones in this sample may be carry-over from other donors' samples. Each CDR3 is given with its conserved first and last residue. A D gene is named only where the DNA matches it firmly. Size is stated for part of the rows, as once, few or many counts, or as a class when the clone is expanded.

D: -
J: TRBJ1-5
length: 15
size: few
V: TRBV7-2
CDR3: CASGRGPLSNQPQHF
DNA: TGTGCCAGCGGCAGGGGTCCACTTAGCAATCAGCCCCAGCATTTT

D: TRBD2
J: TRBJ2-1
length: 15
size: -
V: TRBV6-2/TRBV6-3
CDR3: CASSGAGGVYNEQFF
DNA: TGTGCCAGCAGCGGGGCGGGAGGGGTCTACAATGAGCAGTTCTTC

D: -
J: TRBJ2-1
length: 14
size: few
V: TRBV12-3/TRBV12-4
CDR3: CASSLFGLRNEQFF
DNA: TGTGCCAGCAGTTTATTTGGACTACGCAATGAGCAGTTCTTC

D: -
J: TRBJ1-2
length: 16
size: -
V: TRBV27
CDR3: CASSLSGINYPAGYTF
DNA: TGTGCCAGCAGTTTATCAGGTATTAACTATCCGGCCGGCTACACCTTC

D: -
J: TRBJ1-6
length: 12
size: many
V: TRBV6-1
CDR3: CASSGRVGPLHF
DNA: TGTGCCAGCAGTGGCAGGGTAGGGCCCCTCCACTTT

D: TRBD2
J: TRBJ2-1
length: 14
size: -
V: TRBV6-6
CDR3: CASKAGGSYNEQFF
DNA: TGTGCCAGTAAAGCGGGAGGTTCCTACAATGAGCAGTTCTTC

D: TRBD1
J: TRBJ2-1
length: 16
size: few
V: TRBV5-1
CDR3: CASSFGWDRAYNEQFF
DNA: TGCGCCAGCAGTTTCGGTTGGGACAGGGCATACAATGAGCAGTTCTTC

D: TRBD2
J: TRBJ2-5
length: 16
size: few
V: TRBV18
CDR3: CASSSGLAGVRETQYF
DNA: TGTGCCAGCTCTTCCGGACTAGCGGGGGTCCGGGAGACCCAGTACTTC

D: -
J: TRBJ1-2
length: 14
size: -
V: TRBV6-5
CDR3: CASSYSSEYYGYTF
DNA: TGTGCCAGCAGTTACTCTTCGGAGTACTATGGCTACACCTTC

D: -
J: TRBJ2-7
length: 14
size: -
V: TRBV10-3
CDR3: CAIRATSPSYEQYF
DNA: TGTGCCATCAGGGCCACGAGCCCTTCCTACGAGCAGTACTTC

D: -
J: TRBJ2-6
length: 19
size: -
V: TRBV4-1
CDR3: CASSRLGWDEGPGANVLTF
DNA: TGCGCCAGCAGCCGTCTGGGGTGGGATGAGGGGCCTGGGGCCAACGTCCTGACTTTC

D: -
J: TRBJ2-1
length: 16
size: -
V: TRBV14
CDR3: CASSQEGSGRRNEQFF
DNA: TGTGCCAGCAGCCAAGAAGGCTCCGGGAGACGAAATGAGCAGTTCTTC

D: TRBD1
J: TRBJ2-2
length: 15
size: many
V: TRBV28
CDR3: CASSHRGENTGELFF
DNA: TGTGCCAGCAGTCACAGGGGGGAGAACACCGGGGAGCTGTTTTTT

D: -
J: TRBJ1-2
length: 16
size: -
V: TRBV4-1
CDR3: CASRVITGNWGYGYTF
DNA: TGCGCCAGCAGGGTAATCACAGGGAATTGGGGCTATGGCTACACCTTC